This T cell receptor beta chain is from a study of spatial heterogeneity in lung cancer (dated by TCRdb to about 2019). For the wider study: Beta-chain transcripts were consistently detected in greater numbers than alpha-chain transcripts, which likely reflected higher beta-chain transcript abundance. In the raw uncorrected reads, each unique combination of TCR and UMI appeared on average more than ten times. At surgery, both alpha and beta chains were TCR-sequenced in about 200 tumor regions, some 64 matched nontumor lung samples and 56 PBMC samples. In non-small cell lung cancer, the study made a quantitative comparison of TCR alpha and beta repertoires among multiple tumor regions, matched nontumor lung and blood. Nonsynonymous mutation counts, determined by whole-exome sequencing of tumor tissue, were related to features of the TCR repertoire.

This clonotype occurred many times. This receptor's antigen is unknown. One base away there is no much larger clone; base qualities are not given. The time point label here, explained by the study, means: sample taken at primary tumor resection. Whole RNA extracted from tumor and nontumor lung tissue, or from cryopreserved PBMC samples, was used for TCR sequencing without cell sorting. Samples were obtained from approximately 76 patients with early-stage, untreated non-small cell lung cancer from the lung TRACERx cohort. Patients were selected for TCR sequencing only if sufficient RNA was available from at least two tumor regions. On the study overall, not on this receptor specifically: Ubiquitous expanded tumor TCRs were found in blood more often at tumor resection than at routine follow-up. Confirming at a functional level the hypothesis that regional TCRs recognize regional mutations was considered to require additional single-cell paired TCR alpha and beta sequencing.

V is cut back by 2 bases and J by 10 bases, with 14 bases in the junction unmatched. The germline V gene encodes CDR1 MGHRA and CDR2 YSYEKL. Reading from cysteine to phenylalanine, the CDR3 counts 16 amino acids. Just the 48-base CDR3 DNA is kept, in frame starting at base 1. The library came from 5' RACE. Sequencing was performed on a NextSeq 500. In the TCR library protocol, a unique molecular identifier was attached to each TCR cDNA molecule so that PCR and sequencing errors could be corrected. As for the original processing: Decombinator tools were used for TCR identification, UMI-based error correction and CDR3 extraction. TCRs above a frequency of 2 per 1,000, corresponding to the top 1% of the tumor frequency distribution, were defined as expanded. Rényi diversity was computed with the R vegan package after subsampling each repertoire 100 times to 5,000 TCRs. CDR3 similarity networks were built from amino acid triplet string-kernel similarity, with CDR3s being connected when pairwise similarity was above 0.82. The public sequencing data were trimmed at Q25 with fastp and processed into clonotypes with MiXCR by TCRdb, which kept only in-frame beta chains. Every distinct CDR3 protein forms one entry, paired with its most common genes and DNA. It is TCRdb's table, rather than the study itself, that gives the V and J calls and clone size. The sample contains about 38,000 distinct CDR3 sequences, less than 5.5% of them found a single time. Roughly 25% of the sample is held by the ten biggest clonotypes.

The sample here was PBMCs, taken at surgery. The chain was built from TRBV4-1 and TRBJ1-5; a stretch of 7 junction bases matches TRBD1. The receptor comes from a female donor with early-stage non-small cell lung cancer. The sequenced DNA is TGCGCCAGCAGCCAACCAGGGGGACGTGGCCCTCGCCCCCAGCATTTT. This gives the protein CASSQPGGRGPRPQHF.